This TCR beta chain emerged from a study of T cells in Graves' hyperthyroidism and ophthalmopathy. General study findings and limits: For ophthalmopathy, model prediction preceded onset by a median about 6.2 months. Through a model of 13 V-J features, ophthalmopathy was separated from stable hyperthyroidism.

About this clonotype: The antigen remains undetermined.

This CDR3 contains 10 residues. In germline, CDR1 is SQVTM, CDR2 ANQGSEA. V was trimmed by 6 bases and J by 7 bases, leaving 9 bases between them. Not enrolled were patients with uncontrolled infection, other autoimmune disease, pregnancy or lactation. RNA transcripts yielded amplified TCR beta CDR3 regions. A first-round RT-PCR of the TCR CDR3 used the HTBI primer set. TCRdb passed the multiplex PCR reads through MiXCR, listing each CDR3 protein once. The sample lists about 520,000 distinct CDR3 sequences, less than 25% occurring once. The specimen was blood. The genes are TRBV29-1 and TRBJ1-1, with no clear D. The sequence was obtained from a man younger than 35 with Graves' hyperthyroidism. The CDR3 protein is CSVGDFEAFF. The DNA of the CDR3 is TGCAGCGTCGGGGATTTTGAAGCTTTCTTT.